This T cell receptor beta chain was captured by sequencing in a study of T cell repertoires in cytomegalovirus infection. For the study at large: Signatures in public TCR beta sequences pointed to both CMV infection and matching HLA type. Points from the study as a whole: Ex vivo responses were dominated by HLA-C-restricted CMV-specific TCR beta clonotypes.

TCRdb reprocessed the reads with MiXCR, giving one entry per CDR3 protein. The table includes a few hundred thousand distinct CDR3 sequences, around 40% detected once. Notes on this clonotype: Its antigen is still unknown.

The sequencing here drew on cultured PBMCs, taken from culture after CMV antigen stimulation. The sequence was obtained from a human donor in good health (CMV status not recorded). Some clones in this sample may be carry-over from other donors' samples.

The CDR3 protein is CASRINPTLEQYF. For the CDR3, the DNA is TGTGCCAGCAGAATCAACCCGACTCTCGAGCAGTACTTC. The chain recombines TRBV27 with TRBJ2-7, with D unclear. The V end was cut by 6 bases, the J end by 6 bases, with 15 bases between. The CDR3 covers 13 residues. In germline, CDR1 is MNHEY, CDR2 SMNVEV (reference sequence).